This TCR beta chain was observed in a study of blood T cell repertoires in COVID-19. The overall study: The origin of the acute and convalescent COVID-19 samples was the United States, Italy and Spain. PBMCs, B-cell-depleted T cells, or T cells provided the cDNA or gDNA that made up the material.

The CDR3 has 15 residues. Looked up from germline, CDR1 is ENHRY and CDR2 is SYGVKD. The V gene end was trimmed by 10 bases and the J gene end by 1 base; junction bases not matched to a gene: 10. In the study's own analysis: Nucleated cell counts were estimated from reference gene primer amplification. TCRdb keeps only in-frame clones here, not all; method: immunoSEQ multiplex PCR. That table is the source of V, J and clone size, and D and trimming were worked out from the DNA. The table records around 120,000 clones, approximately 90% of them present only once. This receptor was obtained from a woman older than 75 with acute or convalescent COVID-19. The V and J genes are TRBV10-3 and TRBJ2-1; 7 bases fit TRBD2. Material: peripheral blood. CDR3 nucleotides: TGTGCCACAGCCCCAGCGGGGTTATCCTACAATGAGCAGTTCTTC. This translates into CATAPAGLSYNEQFF.